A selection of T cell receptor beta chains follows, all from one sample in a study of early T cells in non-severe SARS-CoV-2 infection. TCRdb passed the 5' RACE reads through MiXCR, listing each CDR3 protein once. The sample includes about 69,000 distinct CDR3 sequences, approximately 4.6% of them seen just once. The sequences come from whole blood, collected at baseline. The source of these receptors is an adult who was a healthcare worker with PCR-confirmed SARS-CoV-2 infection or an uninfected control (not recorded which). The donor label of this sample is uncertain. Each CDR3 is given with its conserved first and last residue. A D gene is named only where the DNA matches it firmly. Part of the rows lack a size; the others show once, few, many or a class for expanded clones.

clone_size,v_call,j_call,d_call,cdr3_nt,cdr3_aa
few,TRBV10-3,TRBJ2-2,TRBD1,TGTGCCATCAGTCGACAGGGGGCGCGAAGAAACACCGGGGAGCTGTTTTTT,CAISRQGARRNTGELFF
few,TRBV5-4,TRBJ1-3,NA,TGTGCCAGCAGCTTGGGGGGGGATACTGGAAACACCATATATTTT,CASSLGGDTGNTIYF
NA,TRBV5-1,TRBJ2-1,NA,TGCGCCAGCAGCTTGTTTGGGGAGCGAGGCAATGAGCAGTTCTTC,CASSLFGERGNEQFF
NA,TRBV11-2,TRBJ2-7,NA,TGTGCCAGCAGCTTAGTGGAGGGGATTTCCTACGAGCAGTACTTC,CASSLVEGISYEQYF
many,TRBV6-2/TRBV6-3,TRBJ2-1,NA,TGTGCCAGCAGTTACCTGGCAGGGAACCAAGGTAATGAGCAGTTCTTC,CASSYLAGNQGNEQFF
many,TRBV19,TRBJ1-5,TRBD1,TGTGCCAGTAGTGGAAGGACAGGGGGCGGGCAGCCCCAGCATTTT,CASSGRTGGGQPQHF
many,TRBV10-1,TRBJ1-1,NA,TGCGCCAGCAGTGCCACAGCTAATACGAACACTGAAGCTTTCTTT,CASSATANTNTEAFF
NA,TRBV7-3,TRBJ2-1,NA,TGTGCCAGCAGCTTAAGCCCAGGGTCCTACAATGAGCAGTTCTTC,CASSLSPGSYNEQFF
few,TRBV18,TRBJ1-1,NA,TGTGCCAGCTCAACCGCAACGGTAATGAACACTGAAGCTTTCTTT,CASSTATVMNTEAFF
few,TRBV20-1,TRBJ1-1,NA,TGCAGTGCTATGGTCCTTCCTGGAAACACTGAAGCTTTCTTT,CSAMVLPGNTEAFF
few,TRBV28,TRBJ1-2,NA,TGTGCCAGCAGTCAATCCGGGACCCTCGCCTACACCTTC,CASSQSGTLAYTF
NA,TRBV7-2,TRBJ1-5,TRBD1,TGTGCCAGCAGCTTCAGGGGGTCTAGCAATCAGCCCCAGCATTTT,CASSFRGSSNQPQHF
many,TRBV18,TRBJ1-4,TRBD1,TGTGCCAGCTCACGGGACAGGGACGGCGAAAAACTGTTTTTT,CASSRDRDGEKLFF